These T cell receptor beta chains were read from a single sample in a study of blood T cell repertoires in COVID-19. The protocol was immunoSEQ multiplex PCR, while the TCRdb copy is restricted to in-frame clones and leaves out a portion. The repertoire consists of about 140,000 clones, with 82% occurring once and the leading ten covering roughly 3.9%. The material sequenced was peripheral blood. The receptors stem from a woman of 80 years or more with acute or convalescent COVID-19. Both conserved end residues are part of each CDR3. A D gene is named only where the DNA matches it firmly. Part of the rows lack a size; the others show once, few, many or a class for expanded clones.

TRBD1	TRBV27	.	TRBJ1-1	13	CASSLSPTGGAFF	TGTGCCAGCAGTTTATCGCCCACAGGGGGAGCTTTCTTT
.	TRBV27	.	TRBJ1-2	13	CATSGGGALGYTF	TGTGCCACCTCCGGGGGAGGGGCCCTTGGCTACACCTTC
TRBD1	TRBV30	.	TRBJ2-7	14	CAWGTGGIIGEQYF	TGTGCCTGGGGAACAGGGGGCATCATCGGCGAGCAGTACTTC
.	TRBV6-1	.	TRBJ2-4	17	CASSEEKGIRVKNIQYF	TGTGCCAGCAGTGAGGAGAAGGGGATCCGAGTCAAAAACATTCAGTACTTC
TRBD2	TRBV4-1	few	TRBJ2-2	17	CASSQGAAGVHTGELFF	TGCGCCAGCAGCCAAGGAGCAGCGGGAGTTCACACCGGGGAGCTGTTTTTT
.	TRBV2	.	TRBJ1-4	13	CASSAETALGLFF	TGTGCCAGCAGTGCCGAGACGGCTCTAGGACTGTTTTTT
TRBD1	TRBV7-9	.	TRBJ1-3	17	CASNRNAGTGAGNTIYF	TGTGCCAGCAATCGCAACGCCGGGACAGGGGCTGGAAACACCATATATTTT
TRBD2	TRBV5-4	.	TRBJ2-1	14	CASSLLLAGGEQFF	TGTGCCAGCAGCTTGCTACTAGCGGGGGGTGAGCAGTTCTTC
.	TRBV18	.	TRBJ1-1	13	CASSPLAGDEAFF	TGTGCCAGCTCACCACTGGCCGGGGATGAAGCTTTCTTT
TRBD1	TRBV15	.	TRBJ1-4	15	CATSRDLGAGGKLFF	TGTGCCACCAGCAGAGATTTAGGGGCAGGGGGAAAACTGTTTTTT
.	TRBV20-1	few	TRBJ2-5	11	CSASREETQYF	TGCAGTGCTAGCAGGGAAGAGACCCAGTACTTC
.	TRBV13	.	TRBJ2-4	14	CASSLQSAKNIQYF	TGTGCCAGCAGCTTACAATCCGCCAAAAACATTCAGTACTTC
.	TRBV6-5	.	TRBJ2-7	13	CASRAWSSYEQYF	TGTGCCAGCAGGGCCTGGAGCTCCTACGAGCAGTACTTC
.	TRBV7-2	.	TRBJ1-6	13	CASSTGLGSPLHF	TGTGCCAGCAGCACAGGGCTAGGTTCACCCCTCCACTTT
TRBD2	TRBV29-1	.	TRBJ2-2	15	CSVDRLAGGTGELFF	TGCAGCGTTGATAGGCTAGCGGGCGGGACCGGGGAGCTGTTTTTT
TRBD1	TRBV5-6	.	TRBJ1-6	15	CASSTGTGGNSPLHF	TGTGCCAGCAGCACCGGGACAGGAGGTAATTCACCCCTCCACTTT
.	TRBV6-5	.	TRBJ1-1	14	CASRIPWTPSEAFF	TGTGCCAGCAGGATCCCATGGACACCTAGTGAAGCTTTCTTT
.	TRBV9	.	TRBJ1-2	14	CASSVDWYGNGYTF	TGTGCCAGCAGCGTAGATTGGTACGGTAATGGCTACACCTTC
.	TRBV18	.	TRBJ1-2	16	CASSPSRTVANYGYTF	TGTGCCAGCTCACCGTCTCGGACTGTAGCTAACTATGGCTACACCTTC
TRBD1	TRBV14	few	TRBJ2-3	16	CASSQEVDRDTDTQYF	TGTGCCAGCAGCCAAGAGGTGGACAGGGACACAGATACGCAGTATTTT
.	TRBV5-1	.	TRBJ1-4	14	CASSPPSENEKLFF	TGCGCCAGCAGCCCCCCGAGTGAGAATGAAAAACTGTTTTTT
.	TRBV4-1	.	TRBJ1-6	13	CASSQDDFSALHF	TGCGCCAGCAGCCAAGACGACTTCTCGGCCCTCCACTTT
.	TRBV2	.	TRBJ1-1	16	CASSELGPRDTTEAFF	TGTGCCAGCAGTGAATTAGGTCCTAGGGACACCACTGAAGCTTTCTTT
.	TRBV5-5	.	TRBJ2-3	17	CASSLVRGHLSTDTQYF	TGTGCCAGCAGCTTGGTTCGTGGACACCTCAGCACAGATACGCAGTATTTT
.	TRBV11-2	.	TRBJ1-6	16	CASSPTDFPYNSPLHF	TGTGCCAGCAGCCCCACGGACTTCCCCTATAATTCACCCCTCCACTTT
.	TRBV5-8	once	TRBJ1-2	17	CASSLALWWRLDYGYTF	TGTGCCAGCAGCTTGGCCCTATGGTGGCGACTCGACTATGGCTACACCTTC
.	TRBV10-3	.	TRBJ2-3	14	CAISETLATDTQYF	TGTGCCATCAGTGAGACCCTAGCGACAGATACGCAGTATTTT
TRBD2	TRBV18	.	TRBJ2-3	16	CASSPRAGGYTDTQYF	TGTGCCAGCTCACCGAGAGCGGGAGGCTACACAGATACGCAGTATTTT
.	TRBV4-2	.	TRBJ2-7	16	CASSQDSPLSSYEQYF	TGTGCCAGCAGCCAAGACTCCCCACTTAGCTCCTACGAGCAGTACTTC
.	TRBV5-1	.	TRBJ2-1	17	CASSFSSGLSSYNEQFF	TGCGCCAGCAGCTTTTCGAGCGGCCTAAGCTCCTACAATGAGCAGTTCTTC
.	TRBV2	.	TRBJ1-5	14	CASSVRGAGQPQHF	TGTGCCAGCAGTGTCCGGGGTGCGGGACAGCCCCAGCATTTT
.	TRBV5-1	.	TRBJ2-1	15	CASSLSADSYNEQFF	TGCGCCAGCAGCTTGTCAGCGGACTCCTACAATGAGCAGTTCTTC
.	TRBV28	.	TRBJ1-1	16	CASRGRGRAMNTEAFF	TGTGCCAGCAGGGGGCGGGGTAGGGCGATGAACACTGAAGCTTTCTTT
TRBD2	TRBV2	.	TRBJ2-7	13	CATVSGGALGQYF	TGTGCCACCGTAAGCGGGGGTGCATTAGGGCAGTACTTC
.	TRBV2	.	TRBJ2-1	12	CASSVTYNEQFF	TGTGCCAGCAGTGTTACATACAATGAGCAGTTCTTC
TRBD1	TRBV11-2	.	TRBJ2-7	13	CASSLDRLDEQYF	TGTGCCAGCAGCTTGGACAGGTTGGACGAGCAGTACTTC
TRBD1	TRBV4-1	.	TRBJ2-7	19	CASSQGFISGQGARYDQYF	TGCGCCAGCAGCCAAGGTTTTATTTCGGGACAGGGGGCGCGGTACGACCAGTACTTC
TRBD2	TRBV28	.	TRBJ2-7	16	CASSFPKAGFSYEQYF	TGTGCCAGCAGTTTCCCAAAAGCGGGGTTCTCCTACGAGCAGTACTTC
.	TRBV12-3/TRBV12-4	.	TRBJ1-1	11	CASSPGPEAFF	TGTGCCAGCAGCCCCGGTCCTGAAGCTTTCTTT
.	TRBV4-1	.	TRBJ1-4	15	CASSQVPVLNEKLFF	TGCGCCAGCAGCCAAGTCCCCGTCCTTAATGAAAAACTGTTTTTT
.	TRBV27	.	TRBJ1-5	15	CASSLIPISNQPQHF	TGTGCCAGCAGCCTTATCCCTATTAGCAATCAGCCCCAGCATTTT
TRBD1	TRBV7-9	.	TRBJ2-7	17	CASSYSKGQLKTYEQYF	TGTGCCAGCAGCTACTCAAAGGGACAGCTGAAGACCTACGAGCAGTACTTC
TRBD1	TRBV18	.	TRBJ2-1	15	CASSPGQGGNNEQFF	TGTGCCAGCTCGCCCGGACAGGGGGGGAACAATGAGCAGTTCTTC
.	TRBV28	.	TRBJ1-2	11	CASSNYQGYTF	TGTGCCAGCAGTAATTATCAGGGCTACACCTTC
TRBD1	TRBV10-3	.	TRBJ1-2	13	CAIRDRDEYGYTF	TGTGCCATCAGGGACAGGGATGAGTATGGCTACACCTTC
TRBD1	TRBV11-2	.	TRBJ2-7	16	CASSSHRGRRVHEQYF	TGTGCCAGCAGCTCGCACAGGGGCCGTAGAGTCCACGAGCAGTACTTC
TRBD2	TRBV14	few	TRBJ2-3	17	CASSRITSGGAGDTQYF	TGTGCCAGCAGCCGCATAACTAGCGGGGGGGCTGGAGATACGCAGTATTTT
.	TRBV2	.	TRBJ1-4	14	CASSPEGGGEKLFF	TGTGCCAGCAGTCCAGAGGGAGGTGGTGAAAAACTGTTTTTT
.	TRBV5-4	once	TRBJ2-2	16	CASSPTGLRNTGELFF	TGTGCCAGCAGCCCGACGGGACTTCGTAACACCGGGGAGCTGTTTTTT
.	TRBV28	.	TRBJ2-3	16	CASRPPGVVGTDTQYF	TGTGCTTCAAGACCTCCGGGGGTCGTGGGCACAGATACGCAGTATTTT
.	TRBV15	.	TRBJ1-4	16	CATSRDRTVANEKLFF	TGTGCCACCAGCAGAGATCGGACAGTAGCTAATGAAAAACTGTTTTTT
TRBD1	TRBV6-5	.	TRBJ2-2	15	CASSRDRPNTGELFF	TGTGCCAGCAGTCGGGACAGACCTAACACCGGGGAGCTGTTTTTT